This T cell receptor beta chain derives from a study of identical twins. The table lists this clonotype with many counts. The antigen is unknown. Unique molecular identifiers were present on cDNA, and template switching added a universal primer site. MiXCR, run by TCRdb on the 5' RACE reads, gives a single entry per CDR3 protein. This sample has around 1.7 million distinct CDR3 sequences, with around a third found just once. Deletions cut 3 bases from V and 6 bases from J, with 12 bases between. Looked up from germline, CDR1 is DFQATT and CDR2 is SNEGSKA (reference sequence). This CDR3 is built from 13 residues. General observations from the study: Insertions ran lower in abundant cord blood beta clonotypes, though not in memory repertoires. Excess low generation probability was seen in twin-shared out-of-frame alpha sequences.

Donors uniformly comprised healthy Caucasians. The V gene is TRBV20-1, the J gene TRBJ2-1; maybe TRBD1 (5 bases). The clonotype was recovered from a newborn girl in good health. Sequencing was performed on cord blood. The DNA of the CDR3 is TGCAGTGCTAGTTTCGTCAGGGTCAATGAGCAGTTCTTC. It codes for CSASFVRVNEQFF.